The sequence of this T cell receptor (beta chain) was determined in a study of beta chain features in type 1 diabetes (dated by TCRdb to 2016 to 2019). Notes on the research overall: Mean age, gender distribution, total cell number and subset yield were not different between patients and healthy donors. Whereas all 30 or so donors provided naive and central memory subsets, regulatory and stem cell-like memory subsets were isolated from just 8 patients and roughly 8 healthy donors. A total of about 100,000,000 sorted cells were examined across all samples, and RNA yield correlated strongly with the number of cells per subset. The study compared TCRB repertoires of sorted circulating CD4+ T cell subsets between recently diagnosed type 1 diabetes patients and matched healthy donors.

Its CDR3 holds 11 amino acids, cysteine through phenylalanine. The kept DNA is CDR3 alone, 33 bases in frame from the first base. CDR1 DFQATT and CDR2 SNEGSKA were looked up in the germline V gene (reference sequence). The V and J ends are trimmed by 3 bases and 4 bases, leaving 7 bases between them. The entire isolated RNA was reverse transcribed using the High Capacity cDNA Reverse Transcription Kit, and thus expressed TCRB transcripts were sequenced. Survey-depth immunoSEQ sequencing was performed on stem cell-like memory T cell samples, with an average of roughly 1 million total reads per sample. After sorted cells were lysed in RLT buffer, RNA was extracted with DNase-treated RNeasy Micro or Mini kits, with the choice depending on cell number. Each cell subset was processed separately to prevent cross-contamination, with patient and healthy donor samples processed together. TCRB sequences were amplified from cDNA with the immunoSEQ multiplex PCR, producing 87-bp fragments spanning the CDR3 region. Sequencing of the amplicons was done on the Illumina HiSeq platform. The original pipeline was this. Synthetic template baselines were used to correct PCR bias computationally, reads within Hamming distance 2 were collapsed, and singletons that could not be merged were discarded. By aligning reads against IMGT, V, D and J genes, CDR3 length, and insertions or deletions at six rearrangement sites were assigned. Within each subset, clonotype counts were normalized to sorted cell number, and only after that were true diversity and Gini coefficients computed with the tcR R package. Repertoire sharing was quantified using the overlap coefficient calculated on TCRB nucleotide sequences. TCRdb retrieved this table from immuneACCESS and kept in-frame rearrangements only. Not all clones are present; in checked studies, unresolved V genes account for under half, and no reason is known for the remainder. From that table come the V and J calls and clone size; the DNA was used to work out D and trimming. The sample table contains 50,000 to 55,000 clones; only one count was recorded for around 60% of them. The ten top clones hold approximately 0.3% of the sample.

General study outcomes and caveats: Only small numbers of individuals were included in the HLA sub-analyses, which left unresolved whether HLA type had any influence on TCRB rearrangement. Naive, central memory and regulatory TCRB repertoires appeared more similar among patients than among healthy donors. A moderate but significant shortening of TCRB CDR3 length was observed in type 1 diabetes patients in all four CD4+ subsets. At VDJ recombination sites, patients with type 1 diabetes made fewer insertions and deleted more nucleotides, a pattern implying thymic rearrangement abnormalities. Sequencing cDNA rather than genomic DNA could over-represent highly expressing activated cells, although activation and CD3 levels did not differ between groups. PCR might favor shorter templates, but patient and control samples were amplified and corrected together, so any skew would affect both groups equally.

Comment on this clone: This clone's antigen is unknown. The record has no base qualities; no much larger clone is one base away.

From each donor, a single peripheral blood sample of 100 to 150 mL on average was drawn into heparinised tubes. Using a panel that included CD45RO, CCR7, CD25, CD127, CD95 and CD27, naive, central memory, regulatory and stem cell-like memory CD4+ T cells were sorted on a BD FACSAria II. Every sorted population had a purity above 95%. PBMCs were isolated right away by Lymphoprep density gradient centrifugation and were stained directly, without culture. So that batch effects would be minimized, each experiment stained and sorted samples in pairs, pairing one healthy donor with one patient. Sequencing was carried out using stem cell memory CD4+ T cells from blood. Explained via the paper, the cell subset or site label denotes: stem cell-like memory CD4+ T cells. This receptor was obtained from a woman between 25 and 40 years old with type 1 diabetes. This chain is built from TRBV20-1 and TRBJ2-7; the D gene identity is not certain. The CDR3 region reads CSASFLYEQYF. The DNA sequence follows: TGCAGTGCTAGTTTTCTTTACGAGCAGTACTTC.